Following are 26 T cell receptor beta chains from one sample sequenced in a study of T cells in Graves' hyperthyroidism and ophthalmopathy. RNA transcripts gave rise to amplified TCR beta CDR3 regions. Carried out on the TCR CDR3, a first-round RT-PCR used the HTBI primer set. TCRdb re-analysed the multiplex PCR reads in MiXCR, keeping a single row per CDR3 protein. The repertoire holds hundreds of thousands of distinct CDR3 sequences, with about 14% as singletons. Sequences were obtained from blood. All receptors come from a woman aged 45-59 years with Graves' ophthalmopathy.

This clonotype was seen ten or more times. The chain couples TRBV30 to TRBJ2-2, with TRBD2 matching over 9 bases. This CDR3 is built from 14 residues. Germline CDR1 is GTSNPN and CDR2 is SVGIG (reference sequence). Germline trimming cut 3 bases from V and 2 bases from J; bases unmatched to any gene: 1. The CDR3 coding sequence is TGTGCCTGGAGGACTAGCGGTAACACCGGGGAGCTGTTTTTT. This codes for CAWRTSGNTGELFF.

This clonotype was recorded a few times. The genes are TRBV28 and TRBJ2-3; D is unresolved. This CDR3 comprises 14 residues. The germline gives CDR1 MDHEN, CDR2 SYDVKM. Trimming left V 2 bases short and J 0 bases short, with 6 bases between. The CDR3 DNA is TGTGCCAGCAGTTTAATGCGAAGCACAGATACGCAGTATTTT. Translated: CASSLMRSTDTQYF.

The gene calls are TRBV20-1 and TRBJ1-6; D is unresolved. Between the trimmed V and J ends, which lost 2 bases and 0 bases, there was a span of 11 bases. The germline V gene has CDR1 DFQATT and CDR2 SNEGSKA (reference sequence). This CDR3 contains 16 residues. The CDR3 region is CSARMAASSYNSPLHF. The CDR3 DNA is TGCAGTGCTAGAATGGCAGCGAGCTCCTATAATTCACCCCTCCACTTT.

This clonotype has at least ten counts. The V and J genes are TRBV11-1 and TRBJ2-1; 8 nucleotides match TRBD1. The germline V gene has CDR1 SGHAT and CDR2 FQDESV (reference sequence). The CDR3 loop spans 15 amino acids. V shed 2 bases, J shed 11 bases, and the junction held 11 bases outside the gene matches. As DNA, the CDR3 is TGTGCCAGCAGCTTACCAGCACAGGGGGGATTTAAGCAGTTCTTC. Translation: CASSLPAQGGFKQFF.

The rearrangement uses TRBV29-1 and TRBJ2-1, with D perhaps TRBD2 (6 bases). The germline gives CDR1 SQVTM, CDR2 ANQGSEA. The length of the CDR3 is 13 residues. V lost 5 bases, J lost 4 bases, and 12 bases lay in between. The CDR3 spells CSVRASVYNEQFF. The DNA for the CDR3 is TGCAGCGTTCGGGCTAGCGTTTACAATGAGCAGTTCTTC.

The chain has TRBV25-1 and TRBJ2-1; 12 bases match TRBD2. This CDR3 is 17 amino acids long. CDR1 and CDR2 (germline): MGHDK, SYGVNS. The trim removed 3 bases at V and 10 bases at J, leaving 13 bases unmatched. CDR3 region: CASSDSASSGRAREQFF. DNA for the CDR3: TGTGCCAGCAGTGATTCCGCCTCTAGCGGGAGGGCCAGGGAGCAGTTCTTC.

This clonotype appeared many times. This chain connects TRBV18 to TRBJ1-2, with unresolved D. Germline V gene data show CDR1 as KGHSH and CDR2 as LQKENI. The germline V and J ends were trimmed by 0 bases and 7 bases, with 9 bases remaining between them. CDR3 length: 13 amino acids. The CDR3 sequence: CASSPPAGSGYTF. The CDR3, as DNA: TGTGCCAGCTCACCACCGGCGGGTTCTGGCTACACCTTC.

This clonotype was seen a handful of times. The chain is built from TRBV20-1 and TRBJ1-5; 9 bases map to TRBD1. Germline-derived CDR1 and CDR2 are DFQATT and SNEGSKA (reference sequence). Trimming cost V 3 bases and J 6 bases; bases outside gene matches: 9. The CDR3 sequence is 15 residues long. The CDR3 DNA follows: TGCAGTGCTAGTCCCGGACAGGGGATGGTTCAGCCCCAGCATTTT. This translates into CSASPGQGMVQPQHF.

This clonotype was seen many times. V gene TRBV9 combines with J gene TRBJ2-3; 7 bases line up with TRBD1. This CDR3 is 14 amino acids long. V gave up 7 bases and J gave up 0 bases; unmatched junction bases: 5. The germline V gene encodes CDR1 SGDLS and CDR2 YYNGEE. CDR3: CASGGQRSTDTQYF. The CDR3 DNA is TGTGCCAGCGGGGGACAGAGAAGCACAGATACGCAGTATTTT.

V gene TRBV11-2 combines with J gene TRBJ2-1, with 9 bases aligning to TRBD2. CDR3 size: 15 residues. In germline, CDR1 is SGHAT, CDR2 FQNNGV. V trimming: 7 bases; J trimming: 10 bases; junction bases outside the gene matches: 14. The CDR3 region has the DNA TGTGCCAGCAACACGGGCGGTAGCGGGAGCGTGGAGCAGTTCTTC. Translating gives CASNTGGSGSVEQFF.

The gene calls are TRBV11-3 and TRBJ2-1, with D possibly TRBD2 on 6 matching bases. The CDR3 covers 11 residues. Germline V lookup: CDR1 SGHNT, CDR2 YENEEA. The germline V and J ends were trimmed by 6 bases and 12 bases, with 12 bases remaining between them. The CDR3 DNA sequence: TGTGCCAGCAGTCCTAGCGTGGCGCAGTTCTTC. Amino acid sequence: CASSPSVAQFF.

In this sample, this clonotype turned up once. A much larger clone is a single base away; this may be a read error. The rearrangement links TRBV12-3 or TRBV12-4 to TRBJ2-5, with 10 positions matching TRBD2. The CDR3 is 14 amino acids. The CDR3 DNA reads TGTACCAGCAGAGCGGGACTAGCGTCAGAGACCCAGTACTTC. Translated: CTSRAGLASETQYF.

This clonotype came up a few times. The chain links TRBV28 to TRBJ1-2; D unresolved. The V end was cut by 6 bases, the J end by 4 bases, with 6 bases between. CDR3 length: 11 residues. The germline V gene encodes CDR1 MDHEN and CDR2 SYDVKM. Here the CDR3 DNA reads TGTGCCAGCAGACCACTCTATGGCTACACCTTC. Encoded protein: CASRPLYGYTF.

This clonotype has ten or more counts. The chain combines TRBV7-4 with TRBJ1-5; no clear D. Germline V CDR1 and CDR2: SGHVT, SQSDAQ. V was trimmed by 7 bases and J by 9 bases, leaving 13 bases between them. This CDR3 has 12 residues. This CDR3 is CASTPTHTPQHF. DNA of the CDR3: TGTGCCAGCACTCCCACCCATACGCCCCAGCATTTT. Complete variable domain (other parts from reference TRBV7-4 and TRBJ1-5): GAGVSQSPRYKVAKRGRDVALRCDSISGHVTLYWYRQTLGQGSEVLTYSQSDAQRDKSGRPSGRFSAERPERSVSTLKIQRTEQGDSAVYLCASTPTHTPQHFGDGTRLSIL.

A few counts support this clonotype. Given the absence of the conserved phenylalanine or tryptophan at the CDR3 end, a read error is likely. The CDR3 loop reads CASHEQGEHYGYTL. The CDR3 DNA reads as TGTGCCAGTCATGAACAGGGGGAGCACTATGGCTACACCCTC. This chain links TRBV2 with TRBJ1-2; 8 bases map to TRBD1. The CDR3 contains 14 residues. Germline V gives CDR1 SNHLY, CDR2 FYNNEI. V lost 9 bases, J lost 3 bases, and 9 bases stayed unmatched.

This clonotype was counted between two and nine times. The CDR3 loop is CASSPLVRLGQESTDTQYF. DNA of the CDR3: TGTGCCAGCTCACCACTTGTAAGACTTGGACAGGAGAGCACAGATACGCAGTATTTT. The V gene is TRBV18, the J gene TRBJ2-3; 7 positions match TRBD1. The CDR3 has 19 amino acids. CDR1 is KGHSH and CDR2 is LQKENI in the germline V gene. The trim removed 1 base at V and 0 bases at J, leaving 13 bases unmatched.

The DNA for the CDR3 is TGTGCCAGTAGTATGCCCGGGTCGGTCACTGAAGCTTTCTTT. Translation gives CASSMPGSVTEAFF. The chain is built from TRBV19 and TRBJ1-1; D is unresolved. The CDR3 contains 14 residues. Trimming stripped 3 bases from V and 4 bases from J, with 12 bases between. Per the germline V gene, CDR1 is LNHDA and CDR2 is SQIVND (reference sequence).

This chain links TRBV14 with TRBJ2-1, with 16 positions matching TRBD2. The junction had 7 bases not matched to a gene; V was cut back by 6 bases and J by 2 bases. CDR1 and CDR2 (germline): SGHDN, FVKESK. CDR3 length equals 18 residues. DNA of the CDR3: TGTGCCAGCAGTCCAGGGACTAGCGGGAGGGCCCCCTACAATGAGCAGTTCTTC. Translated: CASSPGTSGRAPYNEQFF.

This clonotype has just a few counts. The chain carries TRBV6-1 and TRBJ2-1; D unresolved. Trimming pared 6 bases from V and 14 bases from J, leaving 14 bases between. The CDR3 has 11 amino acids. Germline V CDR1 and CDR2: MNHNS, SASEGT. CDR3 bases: TGTGCCAGCAGCCATGACTCTTTTGAGTTCTTC. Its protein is CASSHDSFEFF.

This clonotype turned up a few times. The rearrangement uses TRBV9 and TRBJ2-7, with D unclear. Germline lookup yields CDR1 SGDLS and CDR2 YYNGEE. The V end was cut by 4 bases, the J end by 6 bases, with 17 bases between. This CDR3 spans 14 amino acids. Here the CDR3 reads CASSPRPSSGEQYF. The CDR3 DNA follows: TGTGCCAGCAGCCCGCGCCCCTCCAGTGGCGAGCAGTACTTC.

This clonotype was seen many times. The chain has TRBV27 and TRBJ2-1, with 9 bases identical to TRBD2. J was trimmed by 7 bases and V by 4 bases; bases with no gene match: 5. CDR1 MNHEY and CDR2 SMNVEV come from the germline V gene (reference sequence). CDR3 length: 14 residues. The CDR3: CASSSGLASNEQFF. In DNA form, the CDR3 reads TGTGCCAGCAGTTCGGGACTAGCCTCGAATGAGCAGTTCTTC.

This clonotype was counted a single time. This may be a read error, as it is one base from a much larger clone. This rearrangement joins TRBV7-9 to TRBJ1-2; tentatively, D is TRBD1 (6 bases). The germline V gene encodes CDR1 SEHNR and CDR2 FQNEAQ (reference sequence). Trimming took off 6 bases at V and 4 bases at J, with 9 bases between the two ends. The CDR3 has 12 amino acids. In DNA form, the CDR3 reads TGTGCCAGCAGGGTACAGGGCTATGGCTACACCTTC. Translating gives CASRVQGYGYTF.

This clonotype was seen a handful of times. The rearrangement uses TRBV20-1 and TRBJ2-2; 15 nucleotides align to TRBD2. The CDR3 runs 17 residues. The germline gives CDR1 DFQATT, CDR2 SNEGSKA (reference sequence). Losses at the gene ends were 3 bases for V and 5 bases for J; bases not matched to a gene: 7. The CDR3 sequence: CSASAGLAGGLTGELFF. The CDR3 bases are TGCAGTGCTAGTGCTGGACTAGCGGGAGGGTTGACCGGGGAGCTGTTTTTT.

CDR3 in DNA: TGTGCCAGCAGGCCGGGACTAGCGGGAGATGGAGATACGCAGTATTTT. Translated: CASRPGLAGDGDTQYF. The chain links TRBV5-5 to TRBJ2-3; 14 bases match TRBD2. V gave up 5 bases and J gave up 5 bases; unmatched junction bases: 7. Germline V gene sequence: CDR1 SGHKS, CDR2 YYEKEE (reference sequence). The CDR3 runs to 16 residues.

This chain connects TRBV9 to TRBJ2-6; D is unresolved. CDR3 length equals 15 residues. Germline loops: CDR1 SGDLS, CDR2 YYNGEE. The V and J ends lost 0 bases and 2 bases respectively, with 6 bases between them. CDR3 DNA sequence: TGTGCCAGCAGCGTAGTTGGGGCTGGGGCCAACGTCCTGACTTTC. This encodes CASSVVGAGANVLTF.

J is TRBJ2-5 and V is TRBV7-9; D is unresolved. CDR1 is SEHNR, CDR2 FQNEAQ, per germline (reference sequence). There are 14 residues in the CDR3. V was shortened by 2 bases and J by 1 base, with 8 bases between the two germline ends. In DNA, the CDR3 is TGTGCCAGCAGCTTAATAGATATCCAAGAGACCCAGTACTTC. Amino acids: CASSLIDIQETQYF.